The clone carrying this T cell receptor (beta chain) was counted a few times. CDR3 length equals 12 residues. V was pared by 6 bases and J by 8 bases, with 5 bases of the junction left unmatched. Germline loops: CDR1 MDHEN, CDR2 SYDVKM. The data belong to a study of blood T cell repertoires in COVID-19. The overall study: Spain, Italy and the United States supplied samples that represented acute and convalescent COVID-19. T cells, B-cell-depleted T cells, or PBMCs provided the cDNA or gDNA that served as material.

Under the authors' procedure: Counts of nucleated cells, estimated from reference gene primer amplification, were obtained. Clones were read by immunoSEQ multiplex PCR, and TCRdb kept only the in-frame ones, dropping some. For V, J and clone size, that table is used; D and trimming come from the DNA. The data hold tens of thousands of clones, with approximately 84% observed a single time. The sequencing input was peripheral blood. The clonotype comes from a human donor in a cohort sampled during active COVID-19. The genes are TRBV28 and TRBJ2-7, with 9 bases that match TRBD2. As DNA, the CDR3 is TGTGCCAGCAGGGGACTAGCAGCCCAGCAGTACTTC. It specifies CASRGLAAQQYF.